This T cell receptor beta chain was documented in a study of blood T cell repertoires in COVID-19. On the study more broadly: From T cells, B-cell-depleted T cells, or PBMCs came the material, which was cDNA or gDNA.

The CDR3 is made up of 17 amino acids. V was clipped by 3 bases and J by 2 bases; unmatched bases: 10. Germline V lookup: CDR1 SGDLS, CDR2 YYNGEE. As handled by the study authors: Reference gene primer amplification in the assay estimated nucleated cell counts. Assay: immunoSEQ multiplex PCR; the TCRdb copy retains only in-frame clones and omits some. V, J and clone size were drawn from that table, and D and trimming were deduced from the DNA. The sample has about 230,000 clones, roughly 80% seen once. The chain combines TRBV9 with TRBJ2-3, with 9 bases matching TRBD2. The sequencing sample was made of peripheral blood. This clonotype originated in a middle-aged man with active or convalescent COVID-19. The CDR3 is CASSAPLAGRVTDTQYF. Written as DNA, the CDR3 is TGTGCCAGCAGCGCCCCCCTAGCGGGGCGTGTCACAGATACGCAGTATTTT.